This TCR beta chain was documented in a study of glioma-infiltrating T cells after dendritic cell vaccination. For the study at large: Three intradermal dendritic cell vaccine injections were given every two weeks.

Only in-frame clones appear in the TCRdb table, and some are missing; sequencing was by immunoSEQ multiplex PCR. The data contain some 91,000 clones, more than 80% of them singletons. The CDR3 has 17 residues. The germline CDR1 and CDR2 sequences are SEHNR and FQNEAQ (reference sequence). The ends lost 5 bases at V and 2 bases at J; junction bases unmatched: 12. The time point here: after dendritic cell vaccination, including at tumor progression/relapse. Source: blood, taken after dendritic cell vaccination. The TCR comes from a human donor with glioblastoma. The chain links TRBV7-9 to TRBJ1-2; 9 nucleotides match TRBD1. As DNA, the CDR3 is TGTGCCAGCAGCGGAATAGATAAACAGGGGGCCAACTATGGCTACACCTTC. Translated: CASSGIDKQGANYGYTF.